Detailed here is one T cell receptor (beta chain). CDR3 size: 15 residues. The V gene lost 4 bases and the J gene lost 5 bases, with 17 bases spanning the gap. Per the germline V gene, CDR1 is SGHAT and CDR2 is FQNNGV. This sample is drawn from a study of blood T cell repertoires in COVID-19. Sequencing used immunoSEQ multiplex PCR; TCRdb keeps in-frame clones, though not all of them. The table lists approximately 440,000 clones, about nine tenths of them singletons. In assigning cohorts, the study relied on participant-reported clinical history. Cohort 3 donors were reported recovered after two negative PCRs, clearance, or symptom resolution.

Sequencing was done on a sample of PBMCs or T cells enriched from blood (not recorded which). The chain uses TRBV11-2 and TRBJ1-1, with D unclear. This receptor was identified in a woman under 30 who had recovered from COVID-19. Here the CDR3 DNA reads TGTGCCAGCAGCTACGCCCATGGATCGGGGACTGAAGCTTTCTTT. Translating gives CASSYAHGSGTEAFF.